The 27 T cell receptor beta chains below were found in one sample sequenced in a study of shared clonotypes between healthy human individuals. Sequencing was performed with immunoSEQ multiplex PCR; in TCRdb, only in-frame clones are kept and a portion is missing. The sample shows approximately 600,000 clones, approximately 95% of them seen only once. CD8 cells classed as naive were CD45RO-negative and positively selected for CCR7, excluding terminally differentiated effector memory CD45RA+ cells. The sequenced sample was naive CD8+ T cells sorted from blood. The receptors originated from a young woman in good health.

This clone showed up just a few times. In DNA, the CDR3 is TGTGCCAGCAGCGTAGGGCAGGGTGAAACTGAAGCTTTCTTT. Encoded protein: CASSVGQGETEAFF. This chain connects TRBV9 to TRBJ1-1, with a tentative D call TRBD1 (5 bases). Germline lookup yields CDR1 SGDLS and CDR2 YYNGEE. The length of the CDR3 is 14 residues. V was cut by 0 bases and J by 5 bases, with 11 bases left in between.

The CDR3 region has the DNA TGTGCCAGCAGCCTTACTAGCGGTAGCTCCTACGAGCAGTACTTC. Its protein product is CASSLTSGSSYEQYF. The chain recombines TRBV7-9 with TRBJ2-7, with 8 bases matching TRBD2. The CDR3 runs to 15 residues. J gave up 0 bases and V 5 bases, and 6 bases lay outside the gene matches. Germline assignment: CDR1 SEHNR and CDR2 FQNEAQ (reference sequence).

The rearrangement links TRBV13 to TRBJ2-1; TRBD1 matches 10 bases. CDR1 and CDR2 (germline): PRHDT, FYEKMQ (reference sequence). The CDR3 sequence is 14 residues long. The ends lost 5 bases at V and 6 bases at J; junction bases unmatched: 4. CDR3 protein: CASSGGDRGNEQFF. CDR3 nucleotide sequence: TGTGCCAGCAGCGGGGGGGACAGGGGCAATGAGCAGTTCTTC.

This sequence joins TRBV7-3 and TRBJ2-3, with 12 bases identical to TRBD1. The V gene's germline CDR1 is SGHTA and CDR2 FQGTGA. The J segment lost 4 bases and the V segment lost 5 bases, leaving 4 bases of the junction unmatched. This CDR3 contains 15 residues. The CDR3: CASSIGTGGADTQYF. CDR3 coding DNA: TGTGCCAGCAGCATAGGGACAGGGGGCGCAGATACGCAGTATTTT.

The V and J genes are TRBV29-1 and TRBJ2-3; 14 nucleotides agree with TRBD2. The CDR3 runs 16 residues. Trimming took 7 bases from V and 0 from J; bases not matched to a gene: 6. The germline V gene has CDR1 SQVTM and CDR2 ANQGSEA. In nucleotides, the CDR3 is TGCAGCGCCTCCGGGACTAGCGGGAGTAGCACAGATACGCAGTATTTT. As protein: CSASGTSGSSTDTQYF.

This chain connects TRBV27 to TRBJ2-7; tentatively, D is TRBD1 (5 bases). The CDR3 is made up of 13 amino acids. Trimming removed 3 bases at V and 5 bases at J, with 11 bases between. The germline V gene has CDR1 MNHEY and CDR2 SMNVEV (reference sequence). CDR3 region: CASSFSWGDEQYF. In DNA, the CDR3 is TGTGCCAGCAGTTTTTCCTGGGGCGACGAGCAGTACTTC.

The table lists this clone with a few counts. The chain links TRBV27 to TRBJ2-2, with 11 bases lining up with TRBD2. The CDR3 sequence is 16 residues long. The V segment lost 6 bases and the J segment 3 bases; nucleotides outside the gene matches: 6. CDR1 and CDR2 from the germline V gene are MNHEY and SMNVEV (reference sequence). CDR3: CASSPTSGEYTGELFF. The DNA for the CDR3 is TGTGCCAGCAGCCCGACTAGCGGGGAGTACACCGGGGAGCTGTTTTTT.

This chain uses TRBV6-5 with TRBJ2-7; 7 positions match TRBD1. The CDR3 is 16 amino acids. Germline-derived CDR1 and CDR2 are MNHEY and SVGAGI. Trimming cost V 0 bases and J 2 bases; bases outside gene matches: 7. CDR3 sequence: CASSYSSGQKTYEQYF. CDR3 nucleotides: TGTGCCAGCAGTTACTCCTCGGGACAGAAAACCTACGAGCAGTACTTC.

This rearrangement joins TRBV11-2 to TRBJ2-7; TRBD1 matches 12 bases. V was pared by 0 bases and J by 3 bases, with 3 bases of the junction left unmatched. This CDR3 is built from 16 residues. Looked up from germline, CDR1 is SGHAT and CDR2 is FQNNGV. The CDR3 sequence is CASSLEGTGGVYEQYF. The CDR3 DNA follows: TGTGCCAGCAGCTTAGAGGGGACAGGGGGCGTCTACGAGCAGTACTTC.

V and J are TRBV30 and TRBJ2-7; D may be TRBD2 (5 bases). This CDR3 has 13 amino acids. Per the germline V gene, CDR1 is GTSNPN and CDR2 is SVGIG (reference sequence). Trimming took off 2 bases at V and 3 bases at J, with 11 bases between the two ends. CDR3 protein: CAWSYMEDYEQYF. Here the CDR3 DNA reads TGTGCCTGGAGTTACATGGAGGACTACGAGCAGTACTTC.

V gene TRBV4-1 combines with J gene TRBJ2-3, with 12 bases aligning to TRBD2. The CDR3 extends over 19 amino acids. The junction had 13 bases not matched to a gene; V was cut back by 2 bases and J by 4 bases. The V gene's germline CDR1 is MGHRA and CDR2 YSYEKL. The CDR3 DNA reads as TGCGCCAGCAGCCAAAAGGGGGGTCCTGGACTAGCGGGATCAGATACGCAGTATTTT. Protein: CASSQKGGPGLAGSDTQYF.

The genes are TRBV19 and TRBJ2-7; D perhaps matches TRBD1 (6 bases). The CDR3 consists of 13 residues. Trimming removed 6 bases from V and 2 bases from J, with 11 bases in between. Germline V gene sequence: CDR1 LNHDA, CDR2 SQIVND (reference sequence). The DNA of the CDR3 is TGTGCCAGTAGGCCCGGACAGACCTACGAGCAGTACTTC. Its protein is CASRPGQTYEQYF.

This chain uses TRBV29-1 with TRBJ2-5, with TRBD1 matching over 10 bases. TRBJ2-7 matches the DNA end more closely, so the J call is doubtful. Germline lookup yields CDR1 SQVTM and CDR2 ANQGSEA. The CDR3 loop spans 13 amino acids. The CDR3 loop is CSVRTGGSYEQYF. The CDR3 coding sequence is TGCAGCGTGAGGACAGGGGGATCCTACGAGCAGTACTTC.

This clone appeared once. Additional DNA sequences in this sample encode the identical CDR3. The chain links TRBV28 to TRBJ2-7, with D unresolved. The germline V and J ends were trimmed by 6 bases and 1 base, with 4 bases remaining between them. The length of the CDR3 is 11 residues. The germline gives CDR1 MDHEN, CDR2 SYDVKM. CDR3 DNA sequence: TGTGCCAGCAGCATTTCCTACGAGCAGTACTTC. Amino acid sequence: CASSISYEQYF.

The chain employs TRBV6-1 and TRBJ1-2; D gene uncertain. This CDR3 has 13 residues. The V gene lost 8 bases and the J gene lost 8 bases, with 18 bases spanning the gap. From germline, CDR1 is MNHNS and CDR2 SASEGT. CDR3 nucleotides: TGTGCCAGCTCGTCGCTCTCCAAGGAGGGCTACACCTTC. This encodes CASSSLSKEGYTF.

The chain joins TRBV4-2 to TRBJ2-7; TRBD2 matches 11 bases. V was pared by 1 base and J by 4 bases, with 3 bases of the junction left unmatched. The CDR3 is 15 residues long. CDR1 and CDR2 from the germline V gene are LGHNA and YNFKEQ. CDR3 bases: TGTGCCAGCAGCCAAGGACTAGCGGGGCAATACGAGCAGTACTTC. Protein: CASSQGLAGQYEQYF.

V and J are TRBV15 and TRBJ2-2; D ambiguous. V gave up 3 bases and J gave up 1 base, with 6 bases separating them. CDR1 is LNHNV, CDR2 YYDKDF, per germline (reference sequence). The CDR3 loop spans 14 amino acids. CDR3 residues: CATSSPLNTGELFF. The DNA of the CDR3 is TGTGCCACCAGCAGTCCACTGAACACCGGGGAGCTGTTTTTT.

The V and J genes are TRBV25-1 and TRBJ1-5, with 7 bases aligning to TRBD1. J gave up 5 bases and V 5 bases, and 18 bases lay outside the gene matches. The length of the CDR3 is 18 residues. The germline V gene has CDR1 MGHDK and CDR2 SYGVNS. CDR3 region: CASSPPAHRGGWYQPQHF. The DNA of the CDR3 is TGTGCCAGCAGTCCACCCGCTCACAGGGGTGGATGGTATCAGCCCCAGCATTTT.

The J gene is TRBJ1-2, the V gene TRBV4-1, with TRBD1 as a possible D gene (6 bases). Germline assignment: CDR1 MGHRA and CDR2 YSYEKL. Trimming left V 2 bases short and J 8 bases short, with 12 bases between. The CDR3 covers 13 residues. The CDR3 DNA sequence: TGCGCCAGCAGCCAAACAACAGGGTCCGGCTACACCTTC. Encoded protein: CASSQTTGSGYTF.

The genes are TRBV29-1 and TRBJ2-5, with 8 positions matching TRBD1. With the DNA end fitting TRBJ2-7 better, the J assignment may be wrong. The CDR3 length is 13 residues. CDR1 and CDR2 from the germline V gene are SQVTM and ANQGSEA. CDR3 sequence reads: CSGQTGDSYEQYF. The CDR3 DNA is TGCAGCGGGCAGACAGGGGACTCCTACGAGCAGTACTTC.

This chain links TRBV29-1 with TRBJ2-7; tentatively, D is TRBD1 (6 bases). Germline CDR1 SQVTM, CDR2 ANQGSEA. Trimming cost V 6 bases and J 4 bases, with 19 bases left between them. The length of the CDR3 is 14 residues. The CDR3 loop reads CSVLDSTRSYEQYF. The CDR3 DNA sequence: TGCAGCGTGTTGGACAGCACCAGAAGTTACGAGCAGTACTTC.

This chain's CDR3 is CASNGPSGGSTDTQYF. In nucleotides, the CDR3 is TGTGCCAGCAACGGACCCTCTGGAGGGAGCACAGATACGCAGTATTTT. This chain joins TRBV7-9 and TRBJ2-3; the D gene is possibly TRBD2 (6 bases). Germline CDR1 SEHNR, CDR2 FQNEAQ (reference sequence). The CDR3 covers 16 residues. V was shortened by 7 bases and J by 0 bases, with 17 bases between the two germline ends.

The DNA for the CDR3 is TGTGCCAGCAGCGTAGGCATAGGGTACGGTCCAGCTTTCTTT. Its translation is CASSVGIGYGPAFF. This sequence joins TRBV9 and TRBJ1-1; D is undetermined. The germline gives CDR1 SGDLS, CDR2 YYNGEE. CDR3 length: 14 residues. Trimming removed 0 bases at V and 10 bases at J, with 16 bases between.

This chain joins TRBV5-1 and TRBJ2-7; D might be TRBD1 (5 bases). The germline V and J ends were trimmed by 5 bases and 4 bases, with 10 bases remaining between them. The CDR3 runs 12 residues. From germline, CDR1 is SGHRS and CDR2 YFSETQ. DNA of the CDR3: TGCGCCAGCAGGGGGCCCGCTTACGAGCAGTACTTC. Its translation is CASRGPAYEQYF. The full variable domain, in which reference TRBV5-1 and TRBJ2-7 provide the parts outside the CDR3, is KAGVTQTPRYLIKTRGQQVTLSCSPISGHRSVSWYQQTPGQGLQFLFEYFSETQRNKGNFPGRFSGRQFSNSRSEMNVSTLELGDSALYLCASRGPAYEQYFGPGTRLTVT.

This clone has a single count. This chain's CDR3 is CASSLGGQRNQPQHF. In DNA, the CDR3 is TGTGCCAGCAGTTTAGGGGGACAGAGAAATCAGCCCCAGCATTTT. This chain joins TRBV28 and TRBJ1-5, with 7 bases matching TRBD1. Germline V lookup: CDR1 MDHEN, CDR2 SYDVKM. V shed 2 bases, J shed 4 bases, and the junction held 5 bases outside the gene matches. The CDR3 length is 15 residues. The variable domain in full, completed from reference TRBV28 and TRBJ1-5, reads DVKVTQSSRYLVKRTGEKVFLECVQDMDHENMFWYRQDPGLGLRLIYFSYDVKMKEKGDIPEGYSVSREKKERFSLILESASTNQTSMYLCASSLGGQRNQPQHFGDGTRLSIL.

This chain connects TRBV11-2 to TRBJ1-1, with D hard to call. The ends were cut back, 4 bases at V and 4 bases at J, with 19 bases in the middle. The germline gives CDR1 SGHAT, CDR2 FQNNGV. CDR3 length: 16 residues. The CDR3 sequence is CASSSLIGLAITEAFF. The CDR3 DNA is TGTGCCAGCAGCTCCCTGATTGGACTCGCGATCACTGAAGCTTTCTTT.

This clone was observed a single time. The J gene is TRBJ1-1, the V gene TRBV6-5, with no clear D. The CDR3 length is 15 residues. Germline CDR1 reads MNHEY; CDR2 reads SVGAGI. V was shortened by 6 bases and J by 5 bases, with 19 bases between the two germline ends. The CDR3 DNA is TGTGCCAGCAGCCAAGACCCCGCGCGGTTGACTGAAGCTTTCTTT. Its translation: CASSQDPARLTEAFF.